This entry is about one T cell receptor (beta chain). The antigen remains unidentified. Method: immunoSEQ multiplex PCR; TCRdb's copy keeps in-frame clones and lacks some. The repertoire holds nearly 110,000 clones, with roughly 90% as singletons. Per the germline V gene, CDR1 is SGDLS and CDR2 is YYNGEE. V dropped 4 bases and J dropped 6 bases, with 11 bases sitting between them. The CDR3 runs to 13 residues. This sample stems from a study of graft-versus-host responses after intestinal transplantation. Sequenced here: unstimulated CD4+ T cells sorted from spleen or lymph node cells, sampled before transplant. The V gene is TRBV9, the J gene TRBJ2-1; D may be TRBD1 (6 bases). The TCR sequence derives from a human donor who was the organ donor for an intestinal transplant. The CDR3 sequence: CASSLGGPNEQFF. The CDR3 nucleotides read TGTGCCAGCAGCCTAGGGGGACCCAATGAGCAGTTCTTC.